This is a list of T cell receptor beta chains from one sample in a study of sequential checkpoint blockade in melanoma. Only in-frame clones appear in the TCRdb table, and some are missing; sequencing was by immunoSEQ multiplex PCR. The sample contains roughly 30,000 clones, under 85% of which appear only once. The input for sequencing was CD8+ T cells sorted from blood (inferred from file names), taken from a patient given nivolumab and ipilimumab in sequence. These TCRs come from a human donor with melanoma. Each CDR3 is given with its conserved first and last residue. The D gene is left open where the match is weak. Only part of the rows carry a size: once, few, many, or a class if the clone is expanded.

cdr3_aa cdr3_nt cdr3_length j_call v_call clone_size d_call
CASSQTGQGASYNEQFF TGCGCCAGCAGCCAAACGGGACAGGGGGCCTCCTACAATGAGCAGTTCTTC 17 TRBJ2-1 TRBV4-1 - TRBD1
CAISDSGGGSLSEQYF TGTGCCATCAGTGATTCGGGCGGAGGGTCCCTTTCCGAGCAGTACTTC 16 TRBJ2-7 TRBV10-3 - -
CASSRSRDNSYEQYF TGCGCCAGCAGCCGGAGCCGGGACAACTCCTACGAGCAGTACTTC 15 TRBJ2-7 TRBV4-3 - -
CASRGFRDNSGNTIYF TGCGCCAGTAGGGGCTTCCGGGACAACTCTGGAAACACCATATATTTT 16 TRBJ1-3 TRBV23-1 - -
CASSVGTSGITDTQYF TGTGCCAGCAGCGTAGGGACTAGCGGAATCACAGATACGCAGTATTTT 16 TRBJ2-3 TRBV9 few TRBD2
CATSRGEGVESPLHF TGTGCCACCAGCAGAGGGGAGGGAGTAGAGTCACCCCTCCACTTT 15 TRBJ1-6 TRBV15 - -
CASSQPGAAKNIQYF TGTGCCAGCAGCCAACCAGGCGCCGCCAAAAACATTCAGTACTTC 15 TRBJ2-4 TRBV4-2 - -
CASSIQAGDNEQFF TGTGCCAGTAGTATACAAGCGGGGGACAATGAGCAGTTCTTC 14 TRBJ2-1 TRBV19 - TRBD2
CASSLPTAGERGWEQFF TGTGCCAGCAGCTTACCCACGGCGGGGGAGAGAGGCTGGGAGCAGTTCTTC 17 TRBJ2-1 TRBV7-9 - TRBD2
CASSQGGAYQETQYF TGCGCCAGCAGCCAGGGAGGGGCTTACCAAGAGACCCAGTACTTC 15 TRBJ2-5 TRBV4-3 - TRBD2
CASTDGQGIPTEAFF TGTGCCAGTACCGATGGACAGGGGATCCCAACTGAAGCTTTCTTT 15 TRBJ1-1 TRBV19 - TRBD1
CASSPDYREQFF TGTGCCAGCAGCCCTGACTATCGTGAGCAGTTCTTC 12 TRBJ2-1 TRBV11-2 few -
CASSFMGASYEQYF TGTGCCAGCAGTTTTATGGGGGCCTCCTACGAGCAGTACTTC 14 TRBJ2-7 TRBV27 - -
CASLDRTYEQYF TGTGCCAGCCTGGACAGAACCTACGAGCAGTACTTC 12 TRBJ2-7 TRBV27 - -
CASSLTGNSANEQYF TGTGCCAGCAGCCTAACGGGTAATAGTGCGAACGAGCAGTACTTC 15 TRBJ2-7 TRBV7-8 - -
CASVQGYTEAFF TGTGCCAGCGTACAGGGTTACACTGAAGCTTTCTTT 12 TRBJ1-1 TRBV6-1 - -
CASSFGTGAYEQYF TGTGCCAGCAGTTTCGGGACAGGGGCATACGAGCAGTACTTC 14 TRBJ2-7 TRBV27 - TRBD1
CASSLSIGHRLYEQYF TGTGCCAGCAGTTTATCGATAGGGCACAGGCTCTACGAGCAATACTTC 16 TRBJ2-7 TRBV27 few -
CASSSDRNYGYTF TGTGCCAGCAGCTCCGACAGAAACTATGGCTACACCTTC 13 TRBJ1-2 TRBV6-6 once -
CASSLVGPDTQYF TGTGCCAGCAGCTTAGTTGGCCCAGATACGCAGTATTTT 13 TRBJ2-3 TRBV7-8 - -
CASSEYSRDRSDTQYF TGTGCCAGCAGTGAATATTCCCGGGACAGGTCAGATACGCAGTATTTT 16 TRBJ2-3 TRBV25-1 - TRBD1
CASSYEDSGANVLTF TGTGCCAGCAGTTACGAGGATTCTGGGGCCAACGTCCTGACTTTC 15 TRBJ2-6 TRBV6-6 - -
CASSLDGQASYEQYF TGTGCCAGCAGCCTAGACGGACAGGCCTCGTACGAGCAGTACTTC 15 TRBJ2-7 TRBV9 - TRBD1
CASSVPPEDEKLFF TGTGCCAGCAGCGTTCCCCCGGAGGATGAAAAACTGTTTTTT 14 TRBJ1-4 TRBV9 - -
CASSDGRGSGTDTQYF TGTGCCAGCAGTGACGGAAGGGGCTCGGGCACAGATACGCAGTATTTT 16 TRBJ2-3 TRBV6-4 - -
CASSDYPPARNEQFF TGTGCCAGCAGTGACTACCCCCCGGCGAGGAATGAGCAGTTCTTC 15 TRBJ2-1 TRBV2 once -
CASSLSGVNTEAFF TGTGCCAGCAGCTTAAGCGGGGTGAACACTGAAGCTTTCTTT 14 TRBJ1-1 TRBV7-8 - -
CAGSEPQGGSTDTQYF TGTGCCGGCAGCGAACCCCAGGGTGGGAGCACAGATACGCAGTATTTT 16 TRBJ2-3 TRBV7-8 - -
CASSLPGEFDEQFF TGTGCCAGCAGCTTACCAGGGGAGTTTGATGAGCAGTTCTTC 14 TRBJ2-1 TRBV7-9 - -
CASNTGVSHQPQHF TGTGCCAGTAACACAGGGGTATCCCATCAGCCCCAGCATTTT 14 TRBJ1-5 TRBV19 once TRBD1
CASSFLYEQYF TGTGCCAGCAGCTTTCTCTACGAGCAGTACTTC 11 TRBJ2-7 TRBV7-6 - -
CASSVGGDEQYF TGTGCCAGCAGCGTAGGGGGGGACGAGCAGTACTTC 12 TRBJ2-7 TRBV9 - -
CASSYFLGQPQHF TGTGCCAGCAGTTACTTTCTTGGCCAGCCCCAGCATTTT 13 TRBJ1-5 TRBV6-5 few -
CASSFQGGGTSSSTDTQYF TGTGCCAGCAGCTTTCAGGGCGGGGGGACCTCCTCTAGCACAGATACGCAGTATTTT 19 TRBJ2-3 TRBV7-2 - TRBD2
CASGTGLTGGETQYF TGCGCCAGCGGGACCGGTCTCACAGGGGGGGAGACCCAGTACTTC 15 TRBJ2-5 TRBV5-1 - TRBD1
CASSLGTGINQPQHF TGTGCCAGTAGCCTCGGGACAGGGATAAATCAGCCCCAGCATTTT 15 TRBJ1-5 TRBV19 - TRBD1
CSVEDGAGGRSGELFF TGCAGCGTTGAAGATGGCGCGGGAGGGCGTAGCGGGGAGCTGTTTTTT 16 TRBJ2-2 TRBV29-1 - TRBD2
CASSLGGRSREGYTF TGTGCCAGCAGCTTAGGGGGTAGATCGAGGGAGGGCTACACCTTC 15 TRBJ1-2 TRBV7-9 - -
CASSRGQGDYNEQFF TGTGCCAGCAGCCGCGGACAGGGTGACTACAATGAGCAGTTCTTC 15 TRBJ2-1 TRBV5-6 - TRBD1
CASSPRGTGETQYF TGTGCCAGCAGCCCCCGGGGAACGGGCGAGACCCAGTACTTC 14 TRBJ2-5 TRBV11-1 - -
CSAFGRHSYNEQFF TGCAGCGCCTTTGGGAGGCACTCCTACAATGAGCAGTTCTTC 14 TRBJ2-1 TRBV29-1 - -
CASTRDRLPTHSSYEQYF TGTGCCAGCACCAGGGACAGGCTTCCGACCCATAGCTCCTACGAGCAGTACTTC 18 TRBJ2-7 TRBV28 - TRBD1
CSAIGQGYNYGYTF TGCAGCGCCATAGGACAGGGATATAACTATGGCTACACCTTC 14 TRBJ1-2 TRBV29-1 - TRBD1